The 22 T cell receptor beta chains below come from one sample, sequenced in a study of shared T cell receptors in the human thymus. The method was immunoSEQ multiplex PCR; TCRdb's version includes in-frame clones alone and lacks a portion of them. Of almost 550,000 clones in the sample, around 78% were seen once. These records were also assigned to another study, of human thymus T cells.

The sample comprised thymocytes. These receptors were collected from a boy in the first two years of life with a congenital heart defect.

The CDR3 region has the DNA TGTGCCAGCAGCCGGACTAGCGGGAGGGCCGGGGATGAGCAGTTCTTC. Translation: CASSRTSGRAGDEQFF. The chain employs TRBV5-8 and TRBJ2-1, with 15 positions matching TRBD2. This CDR3 contains 16 residues. Germline-derived CDR1 and CDR2 are SGHTS and YDEGEE. Losses at the gene ends were 4 bases for V and 8 bases for J; bases not matched to a gene: 7. Full variable domain (missing parts from reference TRBV5-8 and TRBJ2-1): EAGVTQSPTHLIKTRGQQATLRCSPISGHTSVYWYQQALGLGLQFLLWYDEGEERNRGNFPPRFSGRQFPNYSSELNVNALELEDSALYLCASSRTSGRAGDEQFFGPGTRLTVL.

V gene TRBV25-1 combines with J gene TRBJ1-3; a possible D gene is TRBD1 (6 bases). Germline-derived CDR1 and CDR2 are MGHDK and SYGVNS. V lost 4 bases and J 3 bases, leaving 19 bases between the germline ends. CDR3 length: 17 residues. Here the CDR3 DNA reads TGTGCCAGCAGTGCTACTACAGGGATGGACTTTGGAAACACCATATATTTT. Translation gives CASSATTGMDFGNTIYF. Drawing the rest from reference TRBV25-1 and TRBJ1-3, the complete variable domain is EADIYQTPRYLVIGTGKKITLECSQTMGHDKMYWYQQDPGMELHLIHYSYGVNSTEKGDLSSESTVSRIRTEHFPLTLESARPSHTSQYLCASSATTGMDFGNTIYFGEGSWLTVV.

The rearrangement joins TRBV29-1 to TRBJ1-2, with a tentative D call TRBD1 (5 bases). This CDR3 is 12 amino acids long. Germline V gene lookup returns CDR1 SQVTM and CDR2 ANQGSEA. The V end was cut by 7 bases, the J end by 5 bases, with 14 bases between. The CDR3 DNA reads TGCAGCGCACGACAGCTGGCGTATGGCTACACCTTC. Protein: CSARQLAYGYTF.

This clone appeared a few times. This rearrangement joins TRBV10-3 to TRBJ2-1; 7 bases match TRBD2. CDR3 length equals 15 residues. The ends lost 2 bases at V and 4 bases at J; junction bases unmatched: 5. The germline V gene has CDR1 ENHRY and CDR2 SYGVKD. The CDR3 sequence is CAISEALAAYNEQFF. CDR3 nucleotides: TGTGCCATCAGTGAGGCCCTAGCGGCATACAATGAGCAGTTCTTC.

V gene TRBV11-3 combines with J gene TRBJ2-3; 7 bases map to TRBD2. The CDR3 length is 16 residues. Unmatched junction bases numbered 14, after V lost 3 bases and J lost 8 bases. Per the germline V gene, CDR1 is SGHNT and CDR2 is YENEEA. In DNA form, the CDR3 reads TGTGCCAGCAGCTTGGGCCCCAAGCGGGATCGCGGTACGCAGTATTTT. It translates to CASSLGPKRDRGTQYF.

V and J are TRBV6-4 and TRBJ2-2; 12 nucleotides match TRBD2. The length of the CDR3 is 19 residues. Germline CDR1 and CDR2: MRHNA and SNTAGT. The V gene end was trimmed by 6 bases and the J gene end by 6 bases; junction bases not matched to a gene: 17. CDR3 sequence (DNA): TGTGCCAGCAGACCCGGGACTAGCGGGCGACGCTTACAGTCCGGGGAGCTGTTTTTT. Amino acid sequence: CASRPGTSGRRLQSGELFF.

The CDR3 sequence is CASSSTGRRGTGELFF. CDR3 nucleotides: TGTGCCAGCAGCTCAACCGGACGGCGGGGCACCGGGGAGCTGTTTTTT. The chain carries TRBV13 and TRBJ2-2; tentative D call: TRBD2 (6 bases). With 4 bases removed from V and 4 bases from J, the gap between germline ends came to 16 bases. The CDR3 consists of 16 residues. Germline V gene sequence: CDR1 PRHDT, CDR2 FYEKMQ (reference sequence).

This clone was detected only a few times. The V and J genes are TRBV14 and TRBJ2-7; perhaps TRBD1 as D (6 bases). V gave up 5 bases and J gave up 2 bases, with 13 bases separating them. The length of the CDR3 is 14 residues. Germline assignment: CDR1 SGHDN and CDR2 FVKESK. This chain's CDR3 is CASSDLTGPYEQYF. The CDR3 DNA reads as TGTGCCAGCAGCGACCTGACAGGTCCCTACGAGCAGTACTTC.

The genes are TRBV5-6 and TRBJ2-1; 7 nucleotides agree with TRBD1. The ends lost 1 base at V and 5 bases at J; junction bases unmatched: 3. The CDR3 totals 14 residues. The germline CDR1 and CDR2 sequences are SGHDT and YYEEEE. CDR3 in DNA: TGTGCCAGCAGCTTGAAGGGGGCTCACAATGAGCAGTTCTTC. Translated: CASSLKGAHNEQFF.

The chain couples TRBV11-2 to TRBJ2-1, with a weak D call TRBD2 (5 bases). V was cut by 3 bases and J by 3 bases, with 6 bases left in between. Germline values: CDR1 SGHAT, CDR2 FQNNGV. CDR3 length: 13 residues. The CDR3 coding sequence is TGTGCCAGCAGCTTCCGGGACTACAATGAGCAGTTCTTC. Translated: CASSFRDYNEQFF.

The V gene is TRBV4-1, the J gene TRBJ2-2; 8 bases agree with TRBD2. V shed 4 bases, J shed 3 bases, and the junction held 13 bases outside the gene matches. Germline CDR1 and CDR2: MGHRA and YSYEKL. The CDR3 spans 18 residues. The CDR3 reads CASSRGGGQAGDTGELFF. CDR3 nucleotides: TGCGCCAGCAGCCGCGGAGGGGGTCAAGCGGGAGACACCGGGGAGCTGTTTTTT.

This chain links TRBV7-8 with TRBJ2-1; the match to TRBD2 covers 8 bases. V trimming: 1 base; J trimming: 4 bases; junction bases outside the gene matches: 9. CDR1 and CDR2 (germline): SGHVS, FQNEAQ. CDR3 length: 17 residues. CDR3 sequence (DNA): TGTGCCAGCAGCTTAGTATCGTGGGGACTAGGGTACAATGAGCAGTTCTTC. Protein: CASSLVSWGLGYNEQFF.

The rearrangement joins TRBV5-8 to TRBJ1-1; D is ambiguous. The CDR3 contains 12 residues. Germline assignment: CDR1 SGHTS and CDR2 YDEGEE. V was cut by 8 bases and J by 7 bases, with 15 bases left in between. The CDR3 protein is CARQGNRGEAFF. The DNA of the CDR3 is TGTGCCAGACAAGGGAACCGGGGTGAAGCTTTCTTT.

V is TRBV18 and J is TRBJ2-2, with a weak D call TRBD1 (6 bases). CDR1 is KGHSH, CDR2 LQKENI, per germline. Trimming removed 0 bases at V and 4 bases at J, with 9 bases between. The CDR3 has 15 residues. The CDR3 here is CASSPPRGSTGELFF. CDR3 bases: TGTGCCAGCTCACCACCGAGGGGGAGCACCGGGGAGCTGTTTTTT.

The V call is TRBV5-1, the J call TRBJ1-2; D remains ambiguous. This CDR3 region has 15 residues. V dropped 3 bases and J dropped 6 bases, with 18 bases sitting between them. The V gene's germline CDR1 is SGHRS and CDR2 YFSETQ. The CDR3 bases are TGCGCCAGCAGCTCCCTCGACGGAGACGTTAATGGCTACACCTTC. Encoded protein: CASSSLDGDVNGYTF.

This clone was seen a few times. The CDR3 coding sequence is TGTGCCAGCAACCCGGGGGGCGGAGGCAATGAGCAGTTCTTC. Translation: CASNPGGGGNEQFF. The chain carries TRBV5-4 and TRBJ2-1; D perhaps matches TRBD2 (7 bases). Between the trimmed V and J ends, which lost 6 bases and 6 bases, there was a span of 16 bases. The CDR3 runs 14 residues. Germline V gives CDR1 SGHNT, CDR2 YYREEE (reference sequence).

The V call is TRBV11-2, the J call TRBJ2-2; 7 bases are shared with TRBD2. The V segment lost 6 bases and the J segment 0 bases; nucleotides outside the gene matches: 10. Germline CDR1 reads SGHAT; CDR2 reads FQNNGV. The CDR3 has 17 amino acids. CDR3: CASRERGPQSNTGELFF. Written as DNA, the CDR3 is TGTGCCAGCAGGGAGCGGGGCCCCCAATCGAACACCGGGGAGCTGTTTTTT.

The V and J genes are TRBV7-2 and TRBJ2-7, with TRBD2 matching over 7 bases. V shed 8 bases and J 1 base; nucleotides not matched to a gene: 11. Germline values: CDR1 SGHTA, CDR2 FQGNSA. The CDR3 extends over 15 amino acids. CDR3 nucleotide sequence: TGTGCCAGCCGCAATTCTAGCGGAAGGTCCTACGAGCAGTACTTC. It specifies CASRNSSGRSYEQYF.

The chain links TRBV27 to TRBJ2-5, with D uncertain. The J call could be wrong; TRBJ2-7 is a better fit for the DNA end. The V gene's germline CDR1 is MNHEY and CDR2 SMNVEV (reference sequence). The CDR3 has 12 amino acids. Written as DNA, the CDR3 is TGTGCCAGCAGTTTAGTCTCCTACGAGCAGTACTTC. It yields the protein CASSLVSYEQYF.

This chain links TRBV30 with TRBJ2-7; 7 bases align to TRBD2. This CDR3 has 16 residues. Germline V gene sequence: CDR1 GTSNPN, CDR2 SVGIG (reference sequence). V dropped 3 bases and J dropped 0; count of bases not matched to a gene: 11. The CDR3 sequence is CAWSPTTSAISYEQYF. The DNA for the CDR3 is TGTGCCTGGAGCCCGACAACTAGCGCGATCTCCTACGAGCAGTACTTC.

The V call is TRBV4-3, the J call TRBJ2-6; 12 bases match TRBD1. Germline loops: CDR1 LGHNA, CDR2 YSLEER. V lost 0 bases and J lost 9; bases outside the gene matches: 21. The CDR3 spans 22 residues. For the CDR3, the DNA is TGCGCCAGCAGCCAAGATGACCGGGACAGGGGGCCTGGGGCGGGCTCAGGCAACGTCCTGACTTTC. The encoded protein is CASSQDDRDRGPGAGSGNVLTF.

This chain joins TRBV6-1 and TRBJ1-5; 7 nucleotides agree with TRBD1. J lost 6 bases, V lost 4 bases, and 12 bases had no gene match. The CDR3 loop spans 16 amino acids. The germline V gene encodes CDR1 MNHNS and CDR2 SASEGT. The CDR3 coding sequence is TGTGCCAGCAGTGGTGGCAGGGGGAGGTTTAGTCAGCCCCAGCATTTT. The encoded protein is CASSGGRGRFSQPQHF.